The 17 T cell receptor beta chains reported below all come from one sample, sequenced in a study of cytomegalovirus exposure and HLA in healthy donors. Amplification used 60 Vbeta primers and 13 Jbeta primers. Assay used: immunoSEQ multiplex PCR; TCRdb lists only in-frame clones, some missing. The repertoire has roughly 140,000 clones, around three quarters of them found once; the top ten carry roughly 6.2%. The sequenced sample consisted of PBMCs. Source of these receptors: a woman in her thirties or forties in good health and CMV-seropositive.

This clone was seen a handful of times. This chain joins TRBV5-1 and TRBJ1-4; 7 positions agree with TRBD1. The V gene end was trimmed by 3 bases and the J gene end by 8 bases; junction bases not matched to a gene: 10. The CDR3 is made up of 15 amino acids. CDR1 is SGHRS, CDR2 YFSETQ, per germline. CDR3 bases: TGCGCCAGCAGCTACGCCGGGACAGTCATCGAAAAACTGTTTTTT. Amino acid sequence: CASSYAGTVIEKLFF.

The CDR3: CASRSGTGNTEAFF. CDR3 bases: TGCGCCAGCAGATCCGGGACAGGGAACACTGAAGCTTTCTTT. V is TRBV5-1 and J is TRBJ1-1; 8 bases are a match to TRBD1. Germline V gives CDR1 SGHRS, CDR2 YFSETQ. The ends lost 5 bases at V and 1 base at J; junction bases unmatched: 4. The CDR3 has 14 amino acids.

V usage is TRBV19 and J usage is TRBJ1-4; D ambiguous. V lost 5 bases, J lost 0 bases, and 13 bases lay in between. The CDR3 is 16 residues long. The germline V gene encodes CDR1 LNHDA and CDR2 SQIVND (reference sequence). The CDR3 is CASSVNQAATNEKLFF. CDR3 DNA sequence: TGTGCCAGTAGTGTCAATCAGGCCGCAACTAATGAAAAACTGTTTTTT.

The chain joins TRBV30 to TRBJ1-3, with D possibly matching TRBD1 (6 bases). The CDR3 is 15 residues long. Trimming left V 1 base short and J 6 bases short, with 16 bases between. Germline CDR1 reads GTSNPN; CDR2 reads SVGIG (reference sequence). The CDR3 DNA is TGTGCCTGGAGTGACTCTACAGGGCCATTAAACACCATATATTTT. As protein: CAWSDSTGPLNTIYF.

The chain is built from TRBV7-6 and TRBJ2-7, with 9 bases identical to TRBD2. Trimming cost V 1 base and J 2 bases; bases outside gene matches: 0. CDR3 length: 14 residues. Germline-derived CDR1 and CDR2 are SGHVS and FNYEAQ. As DNA, the CDR3 is TGTGCCAGCAGCTTAGGGACTAGCGCCTACGAGCAGTACTTC. Protein product: CASSLGTSAYEQYF.

In this sample, this clone turned up a few times. The chain couples TRBV5-6 to TRBJ2-1; maybe TRBD1 (5 bases). This CDR3 contains 16 residues. The germline gives CDR1 SGHDT, CDR2 YYEEEE. V lost 2 bases, J lost 0 bases, and 12 bases lay in between. The CDR3 protein is CASSFSGKGSYNEQFF. DNA of the CDR3: TGTGCCAGCAGCTTCTCAGGGAAGGGCTCCTACAATGAGCAGTTCTTC.

The chain employs TRBV5-1 and TRBJ2-1; 8 positions agree with TRBD2. Germline V gene lookup returns CDR1 SGHRS and CDR2 YFSETQ. The CDR3 covers 16 residues. The ends lost 5 bases at V and 7 bases at J; junction bases unmatched: 14. The CDR3 is CASRSLDGGGRNEQFF. DNA of the CDR3: TGCGCCAGCAGATCTCTGGACGGGGGGGGAAGGAATGAGCAGTTCTTC. Based on the CDR3 plus reference TRBV5-1 and TRBJ2-1, the full variable domain is KAGVTQTPRYLIKTRGQQVTLSCSPISGHRSVSWYQQTPGQGLQFLFEYFSETQRNKGNFPGRFSGRQFSNSRSEMNVSTLELGDSALYLCASRSLDGGGRNEQFFGPGTRLTVL.

This clone was seen more than once but under ten times. For the CDR3, the DNA is TGTGCCAGCAGCTTAGGGGCGGGGGGACCGGCCAAAAACATTCAGTACTTC. Translated, it gives CASSLGAGGPAKNIQYF. The chain combines TRBV7-9 with TRBJ2-4, with TRBD2 matching 8 bases. The germline CDR1 and CDR2 sequences are SEHNR and FQNEAQ (reference sequence). The CDR3 consists of 17 residues. V trimming: 1 base; J trimming: 1 base; junction bases outside the gene matches: 6.

The V gene is TRBV5-1, the J gene TRBJ2-5; D might be TRBD1 (6 bases). Germline CDR1 reads SGHRS; CDR2 reads YFSETQ. The CDR3 is 13 residues long. The V end was cut by 3 bases, the J end by 2 bases, with 8 bases between. DNA of the CDR3: TGCGCCAGCAGCTCGGGACATCAAGAGACCCAGTACTTC. Residues: CASSSGHQETQYF. Full variable domain (missing parts from reference TRBV5-1 and TRBJ2-5): KAGVTQTPRYLIKTRGQQVTLSCSPISGHRSVSWYQQTPGQGLQFLFEYFSETQRNKGNFPGRFSGRQFSNSRSEMNVSTLELGDSALYLCASSSGHQETQYFGPGTRLLVL.

The chain recombines TRBV5-1 with TRBJ2-1; TRBD2 matches at 7 bases. The germline CDR1 and CDR2 sequences are SGHRS and YFSETQ. The length of the CDR3 is 14 residues. Trimming took 5 bases from V and 4 from J; bases not matched to a gene: 6. CDR3 DNA: TGCGCCAGCAGTCCGGGAGGTGGGTACAATGAGCAGTTCTTC. Translating it yields CASSPGGGYNEQFF.

The chain employs TRBV11-3 and TRBJ2-7; D may be TRBD1 (5 bases). The V and J ends lost 5 bases and 7 bases respectively, with 12 bases between them. Germline V gene data show CDR1 as SGHNT and CDR2 as YENEEA. The length of the CDR3 is 12 residues. The CDR3: CASSQQGAEQYF. Written as DNA, the CDR3 is TGTGCCAGCAGCCAGCAAGGGGCGGAGCAGTACTTC. Drawing the rest from reference TRBV11-3 and TRBJ2-7, the complete variable domain is EAGVVQSPRYKIIEKKQPVAFWCNPISGHNTLYWYLQNLGQGPELLIRYENEEAVDDSQLPKDRFSAERLKGVDSTLKIQPAELGDSAVYLCASSQQGAEQYFGPGTRLTVT.

The rearrangement links TRBV2 to TRBJ2-3; TRBD2 matches 11 bases. Germline-derived CDR1 and CDR2 are SNHLY and FYNNEI. V was clipped by 6 bases and J by 0 bases; unmatched bases: 8. The CDR3 totals 17 residues. The CDR3 loop reads CASSPGLAVSSTDTQYF. The CDR3 DNA is TGTGCCAGCAGCCCGGGACTAGCGGTTTCTAGCACAGATACGCAGTATTTT.

The rearrangement uses TRBV30 and TRBJ2-1; TRBD2 matches at 8 bases. V trimming: 8 bases; J trimming: 3 bases; junction bases outside the gene matches: 9. CDR1 and CDR2 (germline): GTSNPN, SVGIG (reference sequence). This CDR3 has 14 amino acids. The CDR3 loop is CARTRAGGYNEQFF. In DNA form, the CDR3 reads TGTGCCCGAACGAGGGCGGGGGGCTACAATGAGCAGTTCTTC.

This clone came up a few times. The CDR3 loop is CSPLAGSYEQYF. CDR3 DNA sequence: TGCAGCCCCCTGGCAGGCTCCTACGAGCAGTACTTC. This chain joins TRBV29-1 and TRBJ2-7; D gene ambiguous. Deletions cut 8 bases from V and 0 bases from J, with 11 bases between. Germline CDR1 is SQVTM and CDR2 is ANQGSEA. The CDR3 runs to 12 residues.

The chain carries TRBV29-1 and TRBJ1-1; D may be TRBD1 (6 bases). Trimming took off 5 bases at V and 4 bases at J, with 11 bases between the two ends. The CDR3 contains 12 residues. Germline assignment: CDR1 SQVTM and CDR2 ANQGSEA. The CDR3: CSVHTGSTEAFF. CDR3 nucleotides: TGCAGCGTTCATACAGGGAGCACTGAAGCTTTCTTT.

This clone was counted once. V is TRBV5-1 and J is TRBJ1-1; D gene uncertain. Germline V lookup: CDR1 SGHRS, CDR2 YFSETQ. With 6 bases removed from V and 1 base from J, the gap between germline ends came to 10 bases. The CDR3 covers 13 residues. The CDR3 sequence: CASMRTPNTEAFF. For the CDR3, the DNA is TGCGCCAGCATGCGAACCCCGAACACTGAAGCTTTCTTT.

V usage is TRBV28 and J usage is TRBJ2-5; possibly TRBD2 for D (5 bases). Trimming pared 3 bases from V and 7 bases from J, leaving 18 bases between. Per germline, CDR1 MDHEN and CDR2 SYDVKM. The CDR3 covers 15 residues. CDR3 coding DNA: TGTGCCAGCAGTTTGGGTAGCGAGGTTGCACGGACCCAGTACTTC. The encoded protein is CASSLGSEVARTQYF.